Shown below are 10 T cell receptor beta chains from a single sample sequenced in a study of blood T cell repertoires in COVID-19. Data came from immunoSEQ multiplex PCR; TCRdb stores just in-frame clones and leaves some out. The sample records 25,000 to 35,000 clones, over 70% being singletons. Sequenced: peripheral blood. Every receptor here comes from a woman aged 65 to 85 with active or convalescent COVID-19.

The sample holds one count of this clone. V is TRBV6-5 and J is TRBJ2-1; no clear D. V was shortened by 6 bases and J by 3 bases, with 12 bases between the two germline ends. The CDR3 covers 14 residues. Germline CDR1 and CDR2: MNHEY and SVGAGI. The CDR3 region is CASRKASNYNEQFF. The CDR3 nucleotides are TGTGCCAGCAGAAAAGCGAGTAACTACAATGAGCAGTTCTTC.

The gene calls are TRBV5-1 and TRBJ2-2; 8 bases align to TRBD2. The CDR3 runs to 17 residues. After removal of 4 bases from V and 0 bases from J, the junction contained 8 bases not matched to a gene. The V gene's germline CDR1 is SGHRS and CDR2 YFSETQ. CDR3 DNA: TGCGCCAGCAGCGAGCGACTAGCGTCCGCGAACACCGGGGAGCTGTTTTTT. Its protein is CASSERLASANTGELFF.

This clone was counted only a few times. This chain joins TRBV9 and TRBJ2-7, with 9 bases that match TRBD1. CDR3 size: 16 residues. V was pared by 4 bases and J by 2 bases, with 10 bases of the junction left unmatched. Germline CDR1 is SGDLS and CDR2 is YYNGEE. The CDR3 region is CASSTGQGSLTYEQYF. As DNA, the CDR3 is TGTGCCAGCAGCACAGGACAGGGGAGTTTAACCTACGAGCAGTACTTC.

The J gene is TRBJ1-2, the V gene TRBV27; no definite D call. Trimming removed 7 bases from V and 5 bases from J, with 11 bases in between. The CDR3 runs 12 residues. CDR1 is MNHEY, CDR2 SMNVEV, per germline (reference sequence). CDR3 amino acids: CASKSAVYGYTF. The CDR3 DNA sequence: TGTGCCAGCAAGAGTGCGGTGTATGGCTACACCTTC.

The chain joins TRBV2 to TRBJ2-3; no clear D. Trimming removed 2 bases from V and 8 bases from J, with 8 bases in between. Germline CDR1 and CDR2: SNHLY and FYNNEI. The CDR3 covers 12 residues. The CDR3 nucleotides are TGTGCCAGCAGTGAACCCCCGGGTACGCAGTATTTT. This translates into CASSEPPGTQYF.

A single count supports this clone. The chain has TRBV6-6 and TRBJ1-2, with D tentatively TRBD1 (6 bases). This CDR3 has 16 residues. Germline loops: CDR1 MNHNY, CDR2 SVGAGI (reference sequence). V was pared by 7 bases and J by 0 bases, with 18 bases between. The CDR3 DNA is TGTGCCAGCACCCAAATCGGGGCAGGGGCTAACTATGGCTACACCTTC. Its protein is CASTQIGAGANYGYTF.

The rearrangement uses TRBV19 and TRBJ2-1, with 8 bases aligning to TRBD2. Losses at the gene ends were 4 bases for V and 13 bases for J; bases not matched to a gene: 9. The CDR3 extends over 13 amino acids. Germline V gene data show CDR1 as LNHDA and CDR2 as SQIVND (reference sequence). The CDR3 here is CASSNVAGHYQFF. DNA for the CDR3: TGTGCCAGTAGTAATGTAGCGGGACACTACCAGTTCTTC.

The CDR3 protein is CASTLDQAGNSPLHF. The DNA for the CDR3 is TGTGCCAGCACCTTAGACCAGGCTGGTAATTCACCCCTCCACTTT. V is TRBV28 and J is TRBJ1-6; D is unresolved. With 7 bases removed from V and 6 bases from J, the gap between germline ends came to 16 bases. Germline CDR1 MDHEN, CDR2 SYDVKM. The CDR3 is 15 residues long.

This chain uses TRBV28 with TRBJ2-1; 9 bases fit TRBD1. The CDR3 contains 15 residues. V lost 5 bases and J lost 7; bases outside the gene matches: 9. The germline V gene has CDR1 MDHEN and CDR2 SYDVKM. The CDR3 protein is CASSPAGTGINEQFF. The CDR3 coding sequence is TGTGCCAGCAGTCCTGCCGGGACAGGGATAAATGAGCAGTTCTTC.

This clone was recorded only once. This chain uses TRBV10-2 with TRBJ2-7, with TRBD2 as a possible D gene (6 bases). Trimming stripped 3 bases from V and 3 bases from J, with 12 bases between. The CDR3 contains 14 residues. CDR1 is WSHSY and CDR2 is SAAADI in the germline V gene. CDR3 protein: CASSESRGGYEQYF. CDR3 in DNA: TGCGCCAGCAGTGAATCTAGGGGAGGCTACGAGCAGTACTTC.